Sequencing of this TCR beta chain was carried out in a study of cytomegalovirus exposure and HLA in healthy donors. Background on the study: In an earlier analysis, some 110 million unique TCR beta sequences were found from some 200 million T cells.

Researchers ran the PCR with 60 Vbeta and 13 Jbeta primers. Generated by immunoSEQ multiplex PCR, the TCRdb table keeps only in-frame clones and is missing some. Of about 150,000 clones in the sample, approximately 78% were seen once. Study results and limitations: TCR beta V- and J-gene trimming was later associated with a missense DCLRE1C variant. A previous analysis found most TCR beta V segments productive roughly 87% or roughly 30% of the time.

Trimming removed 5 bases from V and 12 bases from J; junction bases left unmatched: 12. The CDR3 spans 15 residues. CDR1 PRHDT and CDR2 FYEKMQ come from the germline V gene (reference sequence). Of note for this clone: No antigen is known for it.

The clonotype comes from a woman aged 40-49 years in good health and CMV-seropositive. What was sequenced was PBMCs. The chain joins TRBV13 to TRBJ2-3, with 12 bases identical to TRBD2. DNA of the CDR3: TGTGCCAGCAGCAAGGGACTAGCGGGCGGCTTAACACAGTATTTT. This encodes CASSKGLAGGLTQYF.